A selection of T cell receptor beta chains follows, all from one sample in a study of CD8+ T cells in alopecia areata. Measured with immunoSEQ multiplex PCR; TCRdb has only the in-frame clones, and not every one. The sample records about 130,000 clones, roughly three fifths being singletons. The specimen was CD4+ T cells sorted from blood, collected at week 0. The receptor source for this set is a human donor with alopecia areata. Both conserved end residues are part of each CDR3. The order of the fields is CDR3 protein, CDR3 length, J gene, D gene, V gene. The D gene is left open where the match is weak.

CSVGDSYEQYF 11 TRBJ2-7 . TRBV29-1
CASSRGGSPNYNEQFF 16 TRBJ2-1 TRBD2 TRBV5-4
CSARPGQILTF 11 TRBJ2-7 TRBD1 TRBV20-1
CASSDGSSGNTIYF 14 TRBJ1-3 . TRBV2
CSVVGDRVGEQFF 13 TRBJ2-1 TRBD1 TRBV29-1
CASSLAQGANTGELFF 16 TRBJ2-2 . TRBV9
CASSQGASGGATDTQYF 17 TRBJ2-3 TRBD2 TRBV4-3
CASSSLGGTETQYF 14 TRBJ2-5 . TRBV7-2
CAGQSTDTQYF 11 TRBJ2-3 . TRBV6-6
CAWSWGGGGRNYGYTF 16 TRBJ1-2 . TRBV30
CASSVGVTGELFF 13 TRBJ2-2 . TRBV2
CASSLYTEAFF 11 TRBJ1-1 . TRBV7-2
CASSLGDQGANTEAFF 16 TRBJ1-1 . TRBV27
CASSPDRGTGYTF 13 TRBJ1-2 TRBD1 TRBV7-8
CASSLDPVQPQHF 13 TRBJ1-5 . TRBV5-1
CASSLTAGRSTGELFF 16 TRBJ2-2 TRBD2 TRBV9
CASSRQVGNYGYTF 14 TRBJ1-2 . TRBV5-1
CAWMRGGGYTF 11 TRBJ1-2 . TRBV30
CAWGIAGASSTDTQYF 16 TRBJ2-3 TRBD2 TRBV30
CATSTETRTAFF 12 TRBJ1-1 . TRBV15
CASRLSGHDTEAFF 14 TRBJ1-1 . TRBV7-9
CASSTKEWYQETQYF 15 TRBJ2-5 . TRBV5-6
CASSPKNEETQYF 13 TRBJ2-5 . TRBV5-1
CASSLFGTGSLGEQYF 16 TRBJ2-7 TRBD1 TRBV5-1
CASSVTTGELFF 12 TRBJ2-2 . TRBV2
CSVAGTSGYQETQYF 15 TRBJ2-5 TRBD2 TRBV29-1
CASSYSSRGVNIQYF 15 TRBJ2-4 . TRBV6-5
CASRRQGGYTF 11 TRBJ1-2 . TRBV6-5
CASSARLAGGSGGELFF 17 TRBJ2-2 TRBD2 TRBV7-2